The clone carrying this TCR beta chain was seen repeatedly, ten times or more. Antigen specificity is unknown. This sample was included in a study of T cells in Graves' hyperthyroidism and ophthalmopathy. Looking at the study overall: Pretreatment peripheral blood was obtained at initial diagnosis.

RNA transcripts were the template for amplifying TCR beta CDR3 regions. HTBI primers were the set used in a first-round RT-PCR of the TCR CDR3. TCRdb fed the multiplex PCR reads into MiXCR, producing one record per CDR3 protein. Of some 300,000 distinct CDR3 sequences in the sample, roughly 15% are singletons; the top ten hold around 34%. The CDR3 loop spans 15 amino acids. The V and J ends lost 1 base and 1 base respectively, with 11 bases between them. Germline CDR1 is DFQATT and CDR2 is SNEGSKA (reference sequence). PBMCs were obtained from approximately 9.2 ml fresh peripheral blood. Broader study findings: In the blood, most expanded thyroid clonotypes above 0.001 appeared as well.

The V gene is TRBV20-1, the J gene TRBJ2-1; no reliable D call. The receptor was isolated from a man aged 30-40 years with Graves' hyperthyroidism. What was sequenced was blood. Here the CDR3 DNA reads TGCAGTGCTAGAGTTAAGGGTGGGTCCTACAATGAGCAGTTCTTC. This gives the protein CSARVKGGSYNEQFF.